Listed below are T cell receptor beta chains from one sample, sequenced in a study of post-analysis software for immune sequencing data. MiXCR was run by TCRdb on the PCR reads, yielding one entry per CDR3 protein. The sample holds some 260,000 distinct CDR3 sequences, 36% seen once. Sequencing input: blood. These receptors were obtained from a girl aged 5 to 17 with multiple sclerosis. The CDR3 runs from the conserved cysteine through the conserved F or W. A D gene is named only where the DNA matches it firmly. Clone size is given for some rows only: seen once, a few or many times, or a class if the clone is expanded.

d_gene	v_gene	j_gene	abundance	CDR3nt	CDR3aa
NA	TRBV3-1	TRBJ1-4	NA	TGTGCCAGCAGCCAAGATTTGACGGCAACTAATGAAAAACTGTTTTTT	CASSQDLTATNEKLFF
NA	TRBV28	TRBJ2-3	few	TGTGCCAGCGTAGCACCAGGGACAGATACGCAGTATTTT	CASVAPGTDTQYF
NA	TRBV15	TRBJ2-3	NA	TGTGCCACCAGCAGAGATACTCGGGGTAGCACAGATACGCAGTATTTT	CATSRDTRGSTDTQYF
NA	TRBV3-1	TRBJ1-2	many	TGTGCCAGCAGCCAATCAGGAGGAGGCTATGGCTACACCTTC	CASSQSGGGYGYTF
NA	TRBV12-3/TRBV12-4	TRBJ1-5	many	TGTGCCATCTCTGATGGGCCGGGACACTATAGCAATCAGCCCCAGCATTTT	CAISDGPGHYSNQPQHF
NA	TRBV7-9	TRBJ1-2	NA	TGTGCCAGCACCGCGACGTGGGACCCCCTTTTTTCCTATGGCTACACCTTC	CASTATWDPLFSYGYTF
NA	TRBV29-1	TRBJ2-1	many	TGCAGCGTTGCGGCGGATTTCATTCCCCACAATGAGCAGTTCTTC	CSVAADFIPHNEQFF
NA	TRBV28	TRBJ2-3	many	TGTGCCAGCAGGAGGGGGTCTCAGGATACGCAGTATTTT	CASRRGSQDTQYF
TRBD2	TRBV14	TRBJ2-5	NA	TGTGCCAGCAGCCCAGGTGGCGGGGGTGAGCAGTACTTC	CASSPGGGGEQYF
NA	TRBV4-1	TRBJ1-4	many	TGCGCCAGCAGCCAAGTGCAGGGGCCGAGGTGGGGTGAAAAACTGTTTTTT	CASSQVQGPRWGEKLFF
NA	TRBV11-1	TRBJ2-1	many	TGTGCCAGCAGCTCCCGGACTGGGGGCTACAATGAGCAGTTCTTC	CASSSRTGGYNEQFF
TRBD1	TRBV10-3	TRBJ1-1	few	TGTGCCATCAGTGAGTCGAAGTCAGGGGCGGGACAGCCCCACACTGAAGCTTTCTTT	CAISESKSGAGQPHTEAFF
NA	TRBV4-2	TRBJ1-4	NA	TGTGCCAGCAGCCAAGACAGAAGGACGGGAACATATGAAGAACTGTTTTTT	CASSQDRRTGTYEELFF
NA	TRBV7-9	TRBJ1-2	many	TGTGCCAGCAGCTTACCCGGCGGCTTTTATGGCTACACCTTC	CASSLPGGFYGYTF
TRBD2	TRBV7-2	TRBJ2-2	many	TGTGCCAGCAGCTTATTCCCTAGCGGGGGGGCCGACACCGGGGAGCTGTTTTTT	CASSLFPSGGADTGELFF
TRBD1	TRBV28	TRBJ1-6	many	TGTGCCAGCAGTGCCGGGACAGGGGGCGTCTATAATTCACCCCTCCACTTT	CASSAGTGGVYNSPLHF
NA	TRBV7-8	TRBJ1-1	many	TGTGCCAGCAGCTCCGTGGGGGCGCGGGGCACTGAAGCTTTCTTT	CASSSVGARGTEAFF
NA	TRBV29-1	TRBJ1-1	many	TGCAGCGTTGAAGATCTTGGGACAAAGGACACTGAAGCTTTCTTT	CSVEDLGTKDTEAFF
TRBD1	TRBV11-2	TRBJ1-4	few	TGTGCCAGCAGCCCCCGCGGGACAGCTGAAAAACTGTTTTTT	CASSPRGTAEKLFF
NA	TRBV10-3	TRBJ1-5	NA	TGTGCCATCAGTGATAGGGGGACTCAGCCCCAGCATTTT	CAISDRGTQPQHF
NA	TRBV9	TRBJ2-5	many	TGTGCCAGCAGCGTAGAGGGGGTTCTCCAAGAGACCCAGTACTTC	CASSVEGVLQETQYF
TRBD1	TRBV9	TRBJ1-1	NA	TGTGCCAGCAGCTCGGGACAGGGGCCCGAAGCTTTCTTT	CASSSGQGPEAFF
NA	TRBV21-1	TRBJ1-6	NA	TGTGCCTGCAGCAAAGTAGCAGGGCGTATGCATTCACCCCTCCACTTT	CACSKVAGRMHSPLHF